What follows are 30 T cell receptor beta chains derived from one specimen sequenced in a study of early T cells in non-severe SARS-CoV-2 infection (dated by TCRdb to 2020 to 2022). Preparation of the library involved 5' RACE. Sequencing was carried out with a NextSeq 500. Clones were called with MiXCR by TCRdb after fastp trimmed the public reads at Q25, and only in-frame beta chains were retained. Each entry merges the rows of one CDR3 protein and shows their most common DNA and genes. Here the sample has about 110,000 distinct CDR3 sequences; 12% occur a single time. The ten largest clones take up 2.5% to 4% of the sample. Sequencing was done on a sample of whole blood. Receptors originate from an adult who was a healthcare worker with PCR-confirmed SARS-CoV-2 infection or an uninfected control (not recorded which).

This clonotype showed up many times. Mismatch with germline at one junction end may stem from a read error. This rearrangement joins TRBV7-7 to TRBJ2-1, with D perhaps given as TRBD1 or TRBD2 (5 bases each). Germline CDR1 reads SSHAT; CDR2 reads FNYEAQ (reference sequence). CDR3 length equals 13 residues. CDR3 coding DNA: TGTGCTAGCAGCGCCGACGGGACCCATGATTGGTTCTTC. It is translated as CASSADGTHDWFF.

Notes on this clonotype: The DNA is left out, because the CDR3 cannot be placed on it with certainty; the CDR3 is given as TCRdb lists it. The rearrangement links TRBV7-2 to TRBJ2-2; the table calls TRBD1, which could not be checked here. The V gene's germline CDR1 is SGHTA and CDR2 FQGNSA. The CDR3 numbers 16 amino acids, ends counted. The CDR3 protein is CASSLPRSMSPGSCFF.

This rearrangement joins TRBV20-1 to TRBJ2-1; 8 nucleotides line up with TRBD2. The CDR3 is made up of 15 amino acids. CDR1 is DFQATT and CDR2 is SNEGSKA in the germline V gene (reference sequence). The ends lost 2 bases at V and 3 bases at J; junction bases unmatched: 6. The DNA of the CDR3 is TGCAGTGCTAGACAAGCGGGAGCCCGCTACAATGAGCAGTTCTTC. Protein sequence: CSARQAGARYNEQFF.

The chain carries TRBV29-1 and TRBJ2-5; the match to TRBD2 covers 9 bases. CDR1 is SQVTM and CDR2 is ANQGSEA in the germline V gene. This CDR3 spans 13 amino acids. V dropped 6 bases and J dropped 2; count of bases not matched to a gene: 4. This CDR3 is CSVTSGSQETQYF. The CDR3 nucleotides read TGCAGCGTGACTAGCGGTTCACAAGAGACCCAGTACTTC.

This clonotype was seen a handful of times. The CDR3: CAISESLAGGSNEQFF. The CDR3, as DNA: TGTGCCATCAGTGAGTCGCTAGCGGGAGGCTCCAATGAGCAGTTCTTC. The chain is built from TRBV10-3 and TRBJ2-1; 11 bases are shared with TRBD2. The junction had 4 bases not matched to a gene; V was cut back by 0 bases and J by 6 bases. Germline V gene sequence: CDR1 ENHRY, CDR2 SYGVKD. CDR3 size: 16 residues.

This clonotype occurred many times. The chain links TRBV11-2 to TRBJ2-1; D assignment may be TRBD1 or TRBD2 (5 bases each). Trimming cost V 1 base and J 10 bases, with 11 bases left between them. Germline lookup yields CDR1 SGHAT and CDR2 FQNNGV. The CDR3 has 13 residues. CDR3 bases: TGTGCCAGCAGCTTAGCTCCGGGACGGGAGCAGTTCTTC. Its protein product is CASSLAPGREQFF.

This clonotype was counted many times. CDR3 nucleotide sequence: TGTGCCATCAGAGGGGACAGATCCTACAATGAGCAGTTCTTC. Its protein is CAIRGDRSYNEQFF. This chain uses TRBV10-3 with TRBJ2-1, with 7 bases identical to TRBD1. The CDR3 is 14 residues long. J was trimmed by 1 base and V by 6 bases; bases with no gene match: 3. Germline CDR1 is ENHRY and CDR2 is SYGVKD.

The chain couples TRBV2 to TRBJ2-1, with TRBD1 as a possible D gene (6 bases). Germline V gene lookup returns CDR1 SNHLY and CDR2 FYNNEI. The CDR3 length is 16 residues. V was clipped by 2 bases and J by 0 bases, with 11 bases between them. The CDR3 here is CASSETGTSSYNEQFF. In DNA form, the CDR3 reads TGTGCCAGCAGTGAAACTGGGACATCCTCCTACAATGAGCAGTTCTTC.

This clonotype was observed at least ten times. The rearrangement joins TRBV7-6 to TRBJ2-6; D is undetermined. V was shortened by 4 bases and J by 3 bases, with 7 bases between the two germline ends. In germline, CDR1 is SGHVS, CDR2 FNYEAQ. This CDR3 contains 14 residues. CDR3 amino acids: CASSSPGGANVLTF. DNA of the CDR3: TGTGCCAGCAGCTCCCCTGGTGGGGCCAACGTCCTGACTTTC.

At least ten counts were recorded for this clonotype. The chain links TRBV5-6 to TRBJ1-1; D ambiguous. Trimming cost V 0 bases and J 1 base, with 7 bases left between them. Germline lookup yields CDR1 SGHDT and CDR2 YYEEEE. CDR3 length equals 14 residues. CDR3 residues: CASSLGPGNTEAFF. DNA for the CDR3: TGTGCCAGCAGCTTGGGGCCGGGGAACACTGAAGCTTTCTTT.

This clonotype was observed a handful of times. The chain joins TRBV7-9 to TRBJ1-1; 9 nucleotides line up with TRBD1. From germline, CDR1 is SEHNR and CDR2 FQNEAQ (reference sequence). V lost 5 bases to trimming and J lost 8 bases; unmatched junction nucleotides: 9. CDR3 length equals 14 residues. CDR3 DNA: TGTGCCAGCAGCACGCCGGGACAGGGACAAGAAGCTTTCTTT. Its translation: CASSTPGQGQEAFF.

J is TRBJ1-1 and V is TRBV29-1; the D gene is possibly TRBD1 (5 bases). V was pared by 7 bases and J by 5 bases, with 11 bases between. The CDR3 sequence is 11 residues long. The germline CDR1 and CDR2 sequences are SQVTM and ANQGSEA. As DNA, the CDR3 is TGCAGCGCAAAGAGGGGAACTGAAGCTTTCTTT. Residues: CSAKRGTEAFF.

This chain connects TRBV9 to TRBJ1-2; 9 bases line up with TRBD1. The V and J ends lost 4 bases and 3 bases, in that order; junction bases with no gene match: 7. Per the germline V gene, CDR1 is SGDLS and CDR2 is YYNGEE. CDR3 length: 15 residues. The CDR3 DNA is TGTGCCAGCAGCCCCCAGGGACAGGGTCACTATGGCTACACCTTC. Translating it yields CASSPQGQGHYGYTF.

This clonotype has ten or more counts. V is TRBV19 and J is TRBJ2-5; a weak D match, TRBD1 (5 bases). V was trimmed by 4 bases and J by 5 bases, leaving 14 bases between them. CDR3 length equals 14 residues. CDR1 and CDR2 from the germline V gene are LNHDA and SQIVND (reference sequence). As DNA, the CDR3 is TGTGCCAGTAGTAGCCCTACAGGAACGGAGACCCAGTACTTC. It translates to CASSSPTGTETQYF.

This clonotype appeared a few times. The CDR3 is CSAGSSGGAPTQYF. The CDR3 DNA reads as TGCAGTGCTGGTAGTAGCGGGGGGGCTCCGACGCAGTATTTT. The V and J genes are TRBV20-1 and TRBJ2-3; 11 bases are shared with TRBD2. Germline assignment: CDR1 DFQATT and CDR2 SNEGSKA (reference sequence). The CDR3 runs to 14 residues. The V and J ends lost 5 bases and 9 bases, in that order; junction bases with no gene match: 10.

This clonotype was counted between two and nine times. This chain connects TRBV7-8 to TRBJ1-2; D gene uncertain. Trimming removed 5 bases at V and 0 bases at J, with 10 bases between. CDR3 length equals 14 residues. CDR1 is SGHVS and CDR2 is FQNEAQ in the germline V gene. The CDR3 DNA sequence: TGTGCCAGCAGCCCCCAAGAGACTAACTATGGCTACACCTTC. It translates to CASSPQETNYGYTF.

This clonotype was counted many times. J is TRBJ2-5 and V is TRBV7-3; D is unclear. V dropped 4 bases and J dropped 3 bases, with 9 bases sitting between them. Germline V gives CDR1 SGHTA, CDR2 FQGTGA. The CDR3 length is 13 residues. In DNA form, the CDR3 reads TGTGCCAGCAGCTCAAGCATGGAAGAGACCCAGTACTTC. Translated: CASSSSMEETQYF. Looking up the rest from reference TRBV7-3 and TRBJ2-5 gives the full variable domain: GAGVSQTPSNKVTEKGKYVELRCDPISGHTALYWYRQSLGQGPEFLIYFQGTGAADDSGLPNDRFFAVRPEGSVSTLKIQRTERGDSAVYLCASSSSMEETQYFGPGTRLLVL.

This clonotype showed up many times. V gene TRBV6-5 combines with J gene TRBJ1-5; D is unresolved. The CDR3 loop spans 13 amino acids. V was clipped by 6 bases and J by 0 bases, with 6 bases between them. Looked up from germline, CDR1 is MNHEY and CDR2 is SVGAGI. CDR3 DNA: TGTGCCAGCAGACAGTATAGCAATCAGCCCCAGCATTTT. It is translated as CASRQYSNQPQHF.

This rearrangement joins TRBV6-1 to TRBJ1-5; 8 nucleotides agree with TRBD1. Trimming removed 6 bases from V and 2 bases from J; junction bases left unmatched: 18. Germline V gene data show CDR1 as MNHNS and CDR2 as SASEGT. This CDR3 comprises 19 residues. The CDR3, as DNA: TGTGCCAGCAGCAGGACAGGGCAACCCCCCGTAGATGGCAATCAGCCCCAGCATTTT. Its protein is CASSRTGQPPVDGNQPQHF.

CDR3 DNA sequence: TGCAGTGCTAGAGATCTGATTTCCAGCCAAGAGACCCAGTACTTC. Protein sequence: CSARDLISSQETQYF. The chain is built from TRBV20-1 and TRBJ2-5, with no clear D. V dropped 0 bases and J dropped 1 base, with 12 bases sitting between them. CDR3 size: 15 residues. Germline loops: CDR1 DFQATT, CDR2 SNEGSKA (reference sequence).

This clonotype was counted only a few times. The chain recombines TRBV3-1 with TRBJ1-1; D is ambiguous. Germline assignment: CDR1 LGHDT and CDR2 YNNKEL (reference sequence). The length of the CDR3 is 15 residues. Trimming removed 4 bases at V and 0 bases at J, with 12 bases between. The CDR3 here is CASSLKSGVNTEAFF. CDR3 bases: TGTGCCAGCAGCCTTAAGTCCGGGGTGAACACTGAAGCTTTCTTT. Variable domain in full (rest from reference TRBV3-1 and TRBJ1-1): DTAVSQTPKYLVTQMGNDKSIKCEQNLGHDTMYWYKQDSKKFLKIMFSYNNKELIINETVPNRFSPKSPDKAHLNLHINSLELGDSAVYFCASSLKSGVNTEAFFGQGTRLTVV.

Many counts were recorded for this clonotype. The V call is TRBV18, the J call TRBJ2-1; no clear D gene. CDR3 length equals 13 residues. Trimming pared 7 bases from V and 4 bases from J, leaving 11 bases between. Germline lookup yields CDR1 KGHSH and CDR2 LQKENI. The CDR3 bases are TGTGCCAGCTTACAAGACCGATACAATGAGCAGTTCTTC. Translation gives CASLQDRYNEQFF.

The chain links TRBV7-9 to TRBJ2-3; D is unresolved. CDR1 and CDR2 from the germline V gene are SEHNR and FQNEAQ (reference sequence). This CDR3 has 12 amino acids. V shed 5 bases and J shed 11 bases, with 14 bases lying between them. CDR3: CASSLLAPRQYF. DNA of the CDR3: TGTGCCAGCAGCCTATTAGCCCCTAGGCAGTATTTT. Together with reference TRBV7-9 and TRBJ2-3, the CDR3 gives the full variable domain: DTGVSQNPRHKITKRGQNVTFRCDPISEHNRLYWYRQTLGQGPEFLTYFQNEAQLEKSRLLSDRFSAERPKGSFSTLEIQRTEQGDSAMYLCASSLLAPRQYFGPGTRLTVL.

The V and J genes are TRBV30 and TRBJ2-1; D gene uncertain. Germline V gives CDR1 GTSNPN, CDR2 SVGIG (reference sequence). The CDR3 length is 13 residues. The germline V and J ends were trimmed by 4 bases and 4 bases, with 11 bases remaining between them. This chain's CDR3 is CAWTPYPYNEQFF. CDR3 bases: TGTGCCTGGACCCCCTATCCGTACAATGAGCAGTTCTTC.

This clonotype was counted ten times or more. The CDR3 DNA is TGTGCCAGCAGACCGGGGCTATGGGGAGATACGCAGTATTTT. Its protein is CASRPGLWGDTQYF. This chain links TRBV7-2 with TRBJ2-3; D possibly matches TRBD1 or TRBD2 (5 bases each). The CDR3 is made up of 14 amino acids. Looked up from germline, CDR1 is SGHTA and CDR2 is FQGNSA. The V end lost 6 bases, the J end lost 5 bases, and 15 bases lay between the germline ends.

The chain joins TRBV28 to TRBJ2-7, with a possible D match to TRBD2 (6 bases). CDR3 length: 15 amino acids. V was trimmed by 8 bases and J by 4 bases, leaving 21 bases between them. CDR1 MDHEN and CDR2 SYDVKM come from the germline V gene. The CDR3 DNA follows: TGTGCCAGCCTTGCGGGGATATTGGGGGGATACGAGCAGTACTTC. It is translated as CASLAGILGGYEQYF.

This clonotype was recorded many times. Written as DNA, the CDR3 is TGTGCCAGCAGCTTGGACCGTCAAGAGACCCAGTACTTC. The encoded protein is CASSLDRQETQYF. The chain employs TRBV7-9 and TRBJ2-5; no definite D call. The CDR3 consists of 13 residues. The germline V gene has CDR1 SEHNR and CDR2 FQNEAQ (reference sequence). V lost 3 bases and J 2 bases, leaving 7 bases between the germline ends.

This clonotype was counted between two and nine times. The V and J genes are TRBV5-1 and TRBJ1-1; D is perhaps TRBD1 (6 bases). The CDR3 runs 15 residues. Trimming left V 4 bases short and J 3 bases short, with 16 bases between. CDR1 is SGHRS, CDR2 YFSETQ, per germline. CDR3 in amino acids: CASSLWTEGDTEAFF. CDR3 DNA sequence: TGCGCCAGCAGCCTGTGGACAGAGGGGGACACTGAAGCTTTCTTT.

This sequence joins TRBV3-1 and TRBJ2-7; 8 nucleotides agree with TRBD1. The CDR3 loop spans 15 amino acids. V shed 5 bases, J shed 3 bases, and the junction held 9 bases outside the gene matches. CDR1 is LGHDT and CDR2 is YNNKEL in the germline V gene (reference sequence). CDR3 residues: CASSGAGGPYYEQYF. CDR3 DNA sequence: TGTGCCAGCAGCGGCGCAGGGGGCCCCTACTACGAGCAGTACTTC.

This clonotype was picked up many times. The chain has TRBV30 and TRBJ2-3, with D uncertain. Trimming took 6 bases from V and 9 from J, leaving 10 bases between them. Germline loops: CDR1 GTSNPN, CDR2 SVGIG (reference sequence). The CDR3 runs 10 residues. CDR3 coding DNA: TGTGCCTGTTCGACCGAGACGCAGTATTTT. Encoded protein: CACSTETQYF.